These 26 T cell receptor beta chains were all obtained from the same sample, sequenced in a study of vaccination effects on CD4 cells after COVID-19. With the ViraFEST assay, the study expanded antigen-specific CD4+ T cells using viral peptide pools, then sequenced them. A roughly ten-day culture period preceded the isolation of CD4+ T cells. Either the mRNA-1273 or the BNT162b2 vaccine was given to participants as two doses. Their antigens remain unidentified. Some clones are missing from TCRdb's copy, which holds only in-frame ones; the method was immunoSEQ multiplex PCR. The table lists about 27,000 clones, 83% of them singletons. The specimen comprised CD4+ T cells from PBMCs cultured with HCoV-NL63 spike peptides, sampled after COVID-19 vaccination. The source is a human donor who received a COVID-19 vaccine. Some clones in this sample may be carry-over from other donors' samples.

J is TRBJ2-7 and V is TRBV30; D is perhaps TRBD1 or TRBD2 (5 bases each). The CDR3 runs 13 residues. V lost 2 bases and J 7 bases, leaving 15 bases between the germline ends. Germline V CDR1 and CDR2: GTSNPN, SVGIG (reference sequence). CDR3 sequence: CAWSTTGAGEQYV. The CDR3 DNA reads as TGTGCCTGGAGTACTACCGGGGCGGGTGAGCAGTACGTC.

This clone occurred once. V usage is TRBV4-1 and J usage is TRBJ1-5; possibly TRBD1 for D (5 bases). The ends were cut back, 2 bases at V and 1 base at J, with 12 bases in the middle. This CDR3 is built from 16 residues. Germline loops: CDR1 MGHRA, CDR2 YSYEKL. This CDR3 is CASSQPGPRSNQPQHF. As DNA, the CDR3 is TGCGCCAGCAGCCAACCGGGACCCAGGAGCAATCAGCCCCAGCATTTT.

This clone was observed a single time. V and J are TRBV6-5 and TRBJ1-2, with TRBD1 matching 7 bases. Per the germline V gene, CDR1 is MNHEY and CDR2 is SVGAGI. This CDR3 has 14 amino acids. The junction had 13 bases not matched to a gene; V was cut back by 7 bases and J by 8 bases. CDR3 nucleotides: TGTGCCAGCATTCGACAGGGACTTTCGGGAGGCTACACCTTC. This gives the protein CASIRQGLSGGYTF.

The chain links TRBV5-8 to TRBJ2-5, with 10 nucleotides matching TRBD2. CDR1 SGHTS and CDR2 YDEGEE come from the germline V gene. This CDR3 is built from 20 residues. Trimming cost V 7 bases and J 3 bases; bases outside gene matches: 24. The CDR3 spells CASPSEPYLSERGGKETQYF. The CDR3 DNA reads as TGTGCCAGCCCATCTGAGCCTTACCTGTCGGAGCGGGGGGGAAAAGAGACCCAGTACTTC.

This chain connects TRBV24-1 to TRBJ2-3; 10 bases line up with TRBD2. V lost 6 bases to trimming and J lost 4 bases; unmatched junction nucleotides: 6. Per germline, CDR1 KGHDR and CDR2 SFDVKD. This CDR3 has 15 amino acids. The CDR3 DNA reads TGTGCCACCAGTTCTAGCGGGGGAGCTGCAGATACGCAGTATTTT. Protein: CATSSSGGAADTQYF.

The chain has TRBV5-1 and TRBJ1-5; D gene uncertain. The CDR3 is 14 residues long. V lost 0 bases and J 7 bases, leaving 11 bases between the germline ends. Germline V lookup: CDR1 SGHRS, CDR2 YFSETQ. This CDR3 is CASSLESGNQPQHF. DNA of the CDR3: TGCGCCAGCAGCTTGGAATCAGGAAACCAGCCCCAGCATTTT. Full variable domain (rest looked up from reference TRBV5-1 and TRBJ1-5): KAGVTQTPRYLIKTRGQQVTLSCSPISGHRSVSWYQQTPGQGLQFLFEYFSETQRNKGNFPGRFSGRQFSNSRSEMNVSTLELGDSALYLCASSLESGNQPQHFGDGTRLSIL.

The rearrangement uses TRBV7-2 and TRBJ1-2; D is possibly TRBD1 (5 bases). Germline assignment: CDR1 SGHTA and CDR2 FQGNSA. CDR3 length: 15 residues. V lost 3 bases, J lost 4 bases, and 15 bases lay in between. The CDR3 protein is CASSFLPGGIYGYTF. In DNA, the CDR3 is TGTGCCAGCAGCTTTCTTCCGGGGGGAATCTATGGCTACACCTTC. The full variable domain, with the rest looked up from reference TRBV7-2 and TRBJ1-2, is GAGVSQSPSNKVTEKGKDVELRCDPISGHTALYWYRQSLGQGLEFLIYFQGNSAPDKSGLPSDRFSAERTGGSVSTLTIQRTQQEDSAVYLCASSFLPGGIYGYTFGSGTRLTVV.

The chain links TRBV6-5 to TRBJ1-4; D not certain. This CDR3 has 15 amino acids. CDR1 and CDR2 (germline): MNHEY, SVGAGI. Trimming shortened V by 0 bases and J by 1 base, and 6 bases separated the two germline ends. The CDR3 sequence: CASSYSGGTNEKLFF. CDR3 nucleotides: TGTGCCAGCAGTTACTCGGGTGGAACTAATGAAAAACTGTTTTTT.

CDR3 in amino acids: CASRLGTGGYTF. CDR3 bases: TGTGCCAGTAGACTAGGCACGGGAGGGTACACCTTC. The gene calls are TRBV19 and TRBJ1-2; D is unresolved. V shed 6 bases and J shed 11 bases, with 16 bases lying between them. The CDR3 runs 12 residues. The germline V gene has CDR1 LNHDA and CDR2 SQIVND (reference sequence).

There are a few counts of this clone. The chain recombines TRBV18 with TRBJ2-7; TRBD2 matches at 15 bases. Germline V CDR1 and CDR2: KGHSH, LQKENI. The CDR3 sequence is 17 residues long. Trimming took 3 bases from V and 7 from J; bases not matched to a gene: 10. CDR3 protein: CASSPPGLAGGGGEQYV. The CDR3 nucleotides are TGTGCCAGCTCACCCCCGGGACTAGCGGGGGGCGGCGGGGAGCAGTACGTC.

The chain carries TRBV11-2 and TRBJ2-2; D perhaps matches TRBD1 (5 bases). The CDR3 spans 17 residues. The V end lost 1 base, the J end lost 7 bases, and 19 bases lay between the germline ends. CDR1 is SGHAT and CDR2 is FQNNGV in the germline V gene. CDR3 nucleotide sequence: TGTGCCAGCAGCTTAGTACTTGGGCAGGGTCTGCTCGGGGAGCTGTTTTTT. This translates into CASSLVLGQGLLGELFF.

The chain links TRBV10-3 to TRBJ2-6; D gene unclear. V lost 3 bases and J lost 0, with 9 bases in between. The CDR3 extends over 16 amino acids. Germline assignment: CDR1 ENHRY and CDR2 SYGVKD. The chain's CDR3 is CAISDHSSSGANVLTF. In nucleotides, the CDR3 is TGTGCCATCAGTGATCATTCGAGCTCTGGGGCCAACGTCCTGACTTTC.

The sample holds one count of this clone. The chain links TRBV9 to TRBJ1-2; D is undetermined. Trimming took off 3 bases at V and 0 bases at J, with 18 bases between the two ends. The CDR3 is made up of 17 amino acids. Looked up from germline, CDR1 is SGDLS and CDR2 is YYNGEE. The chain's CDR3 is CASSATTSGTANYGYTF. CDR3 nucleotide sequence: TGTGCCAGCAGCGCAACAACTTCGGGCACAGCTAACTATGGCTACACCTTC.

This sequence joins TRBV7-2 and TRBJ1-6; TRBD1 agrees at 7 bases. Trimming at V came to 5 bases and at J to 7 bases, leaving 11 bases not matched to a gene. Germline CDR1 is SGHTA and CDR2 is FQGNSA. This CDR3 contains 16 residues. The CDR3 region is CASSPETGTVNSPLHF. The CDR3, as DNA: TGTGCCAGCAGCCCGGAAACCGGGACAGTCAATTCACCCCTCCACTTT.

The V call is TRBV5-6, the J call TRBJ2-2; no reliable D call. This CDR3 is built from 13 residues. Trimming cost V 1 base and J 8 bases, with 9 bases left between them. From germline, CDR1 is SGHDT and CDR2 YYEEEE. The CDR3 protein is CASSLRPAGELFF. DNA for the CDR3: TGTGCCAGCAGCTTGCGCCCGGCAGGGGAGCTGTTTTTT.

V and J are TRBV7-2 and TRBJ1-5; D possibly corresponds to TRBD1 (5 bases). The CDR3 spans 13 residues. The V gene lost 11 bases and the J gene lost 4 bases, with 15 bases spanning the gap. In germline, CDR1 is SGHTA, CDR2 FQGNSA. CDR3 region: CAVSGTVNQPQHF. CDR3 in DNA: TGTGCCGTTTCCGGGACGGTGAATCAGCCCCAGCATTTT.

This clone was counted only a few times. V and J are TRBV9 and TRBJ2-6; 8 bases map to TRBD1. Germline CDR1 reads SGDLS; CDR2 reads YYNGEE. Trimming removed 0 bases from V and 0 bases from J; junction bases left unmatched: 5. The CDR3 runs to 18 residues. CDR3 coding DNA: TGTGCCAGCAGCGTAGTGTCAGGGGGCAACTCTGGGGCCAACGTCCTGACTTTC. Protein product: CASSVVSGGNSGANVLTF. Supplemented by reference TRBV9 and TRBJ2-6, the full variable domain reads DSGVTQTPKHLITATGQRVTLRCSPRSGDLSVYWYQQSLDQGLQFLIQYYNGEERAKGNILERFSAQQFPDLHSELNLSSLELGDSALYFCASSVVSGGNSGANVLTFGAGSRLTVL.

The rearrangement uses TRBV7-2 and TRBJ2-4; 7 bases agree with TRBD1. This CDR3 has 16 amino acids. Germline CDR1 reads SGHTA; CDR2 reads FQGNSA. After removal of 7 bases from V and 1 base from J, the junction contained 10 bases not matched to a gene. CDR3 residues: CASTLPKDRAKNIQYF. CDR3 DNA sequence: TGTGCCAGCACTTTGCCCAAGGACAGGGCCAAAAACATTCAGTACTTC.

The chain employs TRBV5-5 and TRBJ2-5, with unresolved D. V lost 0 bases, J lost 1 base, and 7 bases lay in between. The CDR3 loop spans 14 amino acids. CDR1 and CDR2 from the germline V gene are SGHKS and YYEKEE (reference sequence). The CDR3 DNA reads TGTGCCAGCAGCTTGGCTGTCAGCCAAGAGACCCAGTACTTC. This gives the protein CASSLAVSQETQYF.

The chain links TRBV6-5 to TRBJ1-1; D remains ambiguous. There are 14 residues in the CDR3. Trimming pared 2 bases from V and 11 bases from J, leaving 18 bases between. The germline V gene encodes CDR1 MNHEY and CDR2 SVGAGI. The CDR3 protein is CASSYRGGFEEAFF. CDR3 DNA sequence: TGTGCCAGCAGTTACCGGGGAGGGTTTGAAGAGGCTTTCTTT.

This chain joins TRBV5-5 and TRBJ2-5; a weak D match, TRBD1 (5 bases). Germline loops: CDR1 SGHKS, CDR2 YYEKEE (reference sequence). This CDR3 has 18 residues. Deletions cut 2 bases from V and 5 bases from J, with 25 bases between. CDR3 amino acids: CASSFFIEAGKILETQYF. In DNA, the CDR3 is TGTGCCAGCAGCTTTTTTATCGAGGCAGGGAAAATCTTGGAGACCCAGTACTTC. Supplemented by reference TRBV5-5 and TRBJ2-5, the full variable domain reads DAGVTQSPTHLIKTRGQQVTLRCSPISGHKSVSWYQQVLGQGPQFIFQYYEKEERGRGNFPDRFSARQFPNYSSELNVNALLLGDSALYLCASSFFIEAGKILETQYFGPGTRLLVL.

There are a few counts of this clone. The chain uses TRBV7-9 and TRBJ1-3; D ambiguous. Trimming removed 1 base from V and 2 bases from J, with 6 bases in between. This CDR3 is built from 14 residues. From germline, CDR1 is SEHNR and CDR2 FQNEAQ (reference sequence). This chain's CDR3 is CASSLDAAGNTIYF. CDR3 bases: TGTGCCAGCAGCTTAGATGCAGCTGGAAACACCATATATTTT.

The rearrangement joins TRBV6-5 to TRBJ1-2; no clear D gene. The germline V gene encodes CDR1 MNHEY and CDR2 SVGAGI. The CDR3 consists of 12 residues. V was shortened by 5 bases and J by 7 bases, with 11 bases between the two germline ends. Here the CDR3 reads CASSRGLIGYTF. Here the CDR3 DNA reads TGTGCCAGCAGTCGCGGACTAATTGGCTACACCTTC.

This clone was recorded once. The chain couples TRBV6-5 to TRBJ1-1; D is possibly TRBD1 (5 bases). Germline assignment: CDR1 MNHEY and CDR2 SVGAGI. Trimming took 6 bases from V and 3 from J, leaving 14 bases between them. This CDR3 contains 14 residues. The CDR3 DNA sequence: TGTGCCAGCAGCCTGACAGCCCGTGACACTGAAGCTTTCTTT. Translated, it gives CASSLTARDTEAFF.

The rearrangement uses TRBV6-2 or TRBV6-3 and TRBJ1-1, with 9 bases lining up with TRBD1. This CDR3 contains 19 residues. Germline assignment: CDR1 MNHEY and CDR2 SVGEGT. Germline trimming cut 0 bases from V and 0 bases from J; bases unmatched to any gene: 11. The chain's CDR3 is CASSYSRGTGTWVNTEAFF. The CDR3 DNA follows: TGTGCCAGCAGTTACTCGAGAGGGACAGGGACGTGGGTGAACACTGAAGCTTTCTTT.

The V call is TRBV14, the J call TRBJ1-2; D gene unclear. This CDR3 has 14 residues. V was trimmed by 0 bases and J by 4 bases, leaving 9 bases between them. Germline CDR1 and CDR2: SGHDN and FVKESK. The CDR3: CASSQEIGSYGYTF. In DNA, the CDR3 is TGTGCCAGCAGCCAAGAGATAGGGAGCTATGGCTACACCTTC.